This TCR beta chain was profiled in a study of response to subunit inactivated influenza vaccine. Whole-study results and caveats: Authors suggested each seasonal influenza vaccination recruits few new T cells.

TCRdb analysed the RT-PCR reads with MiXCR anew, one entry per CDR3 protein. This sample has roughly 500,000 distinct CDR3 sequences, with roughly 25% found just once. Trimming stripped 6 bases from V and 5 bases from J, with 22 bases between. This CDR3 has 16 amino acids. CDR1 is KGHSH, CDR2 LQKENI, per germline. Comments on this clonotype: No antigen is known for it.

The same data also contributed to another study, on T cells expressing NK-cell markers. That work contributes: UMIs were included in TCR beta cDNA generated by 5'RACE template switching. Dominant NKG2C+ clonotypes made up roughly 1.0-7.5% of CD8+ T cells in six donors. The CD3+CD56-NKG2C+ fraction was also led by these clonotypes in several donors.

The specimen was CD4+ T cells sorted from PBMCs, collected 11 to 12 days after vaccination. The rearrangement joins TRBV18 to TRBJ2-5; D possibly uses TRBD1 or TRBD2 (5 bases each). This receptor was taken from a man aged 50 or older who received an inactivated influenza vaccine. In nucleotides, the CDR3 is TGTGCCAGCTCCCCGAGGGGTACTATAAAATCGGAGACCCAGTACTTC. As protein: CASSPRGTIKSETQYF.